This T cell receptor (beta chain) was sequenced in a study of blood T cell repertoires in COVID-19. For the study at large: The analysed material was cDNA or gDNA that came from T cells, B-cell-depleted T cells, or PBMCs.

CDR1 and CDR2 (germline): SGHRS, YFSETQ. This CDR3 has 15 residues. V lost 4 bases to trimming and J lost 5 bases; unmatched junction nucleotides: 3. Adults between about 18 and 95 years of age took part from 24 US areas. Self-reported history from a screening survey and questionnaire set each donor's cohort. A PCR-confirmed or clinician-diagnosed COVID-19 case had contacted exposed participants within 2 weeks of entry. Repertoires were generated with immunoSEQ multiplex PCR, while TCRdb's copy carries only in-frame clones and drops some. The sample records about 320,000 clones, 85% to 95% being singletons.

The sequencing sample was made of PBMCs or T cells enriched from blood (not recorded which). The J gene is TRBJ2-1, the V gene TRBV5-1, with 13 bases matching TRBD2. The sequence came from a woman aged 25 to 45 who had been exposed to COVID-19. The CDR3 protein is CASSELAGGHNEQFF. The CDR3 DNA reads TGCGCCAGCAGCGAACTAGCGGGGGGGCACAATGAGCAGTTCTTC.